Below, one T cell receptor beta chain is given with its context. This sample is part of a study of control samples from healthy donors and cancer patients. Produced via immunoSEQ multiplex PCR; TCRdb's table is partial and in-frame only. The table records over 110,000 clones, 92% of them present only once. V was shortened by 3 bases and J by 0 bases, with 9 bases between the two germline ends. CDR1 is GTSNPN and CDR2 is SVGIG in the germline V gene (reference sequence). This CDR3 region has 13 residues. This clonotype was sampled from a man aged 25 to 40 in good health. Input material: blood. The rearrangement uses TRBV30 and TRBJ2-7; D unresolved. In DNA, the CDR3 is TGTGCCTGGAGCAGAGGTAGCTCCTACGAGCAGTACTTC. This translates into CAWSRGSSYEQYF.